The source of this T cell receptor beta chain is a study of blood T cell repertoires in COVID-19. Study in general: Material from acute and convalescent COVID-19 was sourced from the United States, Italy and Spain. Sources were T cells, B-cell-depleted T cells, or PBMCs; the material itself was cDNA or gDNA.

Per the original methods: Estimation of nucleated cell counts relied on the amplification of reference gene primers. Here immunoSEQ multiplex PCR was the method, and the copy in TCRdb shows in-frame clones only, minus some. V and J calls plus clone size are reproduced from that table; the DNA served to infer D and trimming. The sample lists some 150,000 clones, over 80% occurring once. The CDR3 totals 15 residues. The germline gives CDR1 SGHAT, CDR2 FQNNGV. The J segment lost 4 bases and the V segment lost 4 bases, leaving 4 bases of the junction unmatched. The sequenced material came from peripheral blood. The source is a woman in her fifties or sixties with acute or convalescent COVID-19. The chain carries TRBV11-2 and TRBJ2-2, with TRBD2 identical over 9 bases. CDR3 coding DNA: TGTGCCAGCAGCTCTAGCGGGGAGCTCACCGGGGAGCTGTTTTTT. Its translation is CASSSSGELTGELFF. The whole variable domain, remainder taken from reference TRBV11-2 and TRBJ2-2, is EAGVAQSPRYKIIEKRQSVAFWCNPISGHATLYWYQQILGQGPKLLIQFQNNGVVDDSQLPKDRFSAERLKGVDSTLKIQPAKLEDSAVYLCASSSSGELTGELFFGEGSRLTVL.